The clone carrying this T cell receptor (beta chain) was observed a few times. What it binds is not known. Time point here: blood at routine non-recurrence follow-up after resection. TCRdb itself ran the 5' RACE reads through MiXCR, one entry per CDR3 protein. Of tens of thousands of distinct CDR3 sequences in the sample, just under 20% were seen once. This specimen belongs to a study of spatial heterogeneity in lung cancer. Regarding the study as a whole: Whereas they appeared in blood less at follow-up, ubiquitous expanded tumor TCRs appeared there more at resection.

Germline trimming cut 4 bases from V and 6 bases from J; bases unmatched to any gene: 4. Germline CDR1 is SGHAT and CDR2 is FQNNGV. This CDR3 contains 15 residues. This chain links TRBV11-2 with TRBJ2-1, with 12 bases aligning to TRBD2. The sequence was obtained from a male donor with early-stage non-small cell lung cancer. Here the sequenced sample was PBMCs, taken at follow-up. The CDR3 reads CASSSLAGGPNEQFF. The CDR3 nucleotides read TGTGCCAGCAGCTCACTAGCGGGAGGTCCCAATGAGCAGTTCTTC.